This T cell receptor (beta chain) was captured by sequencing in a study of shared clonotypes between healthy human individuals. Comments on this clone: Antigen specificity is unknown.

Study-wide results and limits: Sampling was confined to blood; repertoires within tissues likely differ. What limited the represented genetic and exposure-history diversity was the small number of donors.

This CDR3 contains 15 residues. The J segment lost 6 bases and the V segment lost 8 bases, leaving 7 bases of the junction unmatched. CDR1 SNHLY and CDR2 FYNNEI come from the germline V gene. CD45RA+ naive and CD45RA-negative memory subsets were separated from CD4+ cells. Sequencing used immunoSEQ multiplex PCR; TCRdb keeps in-frame clones, though not all of them. The table lists around 340,000 clones, around four fifths of them singletons. The sequence was collected from a man under 40 in good health. The specimen was memory CD4+ T cells sorted from blood. Sample subset: CD45RA-negative fraction. The chain combines TRBV2 with TRBJ2-2; 12 bases are shared with TRBD1. The CDR3: CASLPGQGAAGELFF. In nucleotides, the CDR3 is TGTGCCAGCTTGCCGGGACAGGGGGCGGCCGGGGAGCTGTTTTTT.